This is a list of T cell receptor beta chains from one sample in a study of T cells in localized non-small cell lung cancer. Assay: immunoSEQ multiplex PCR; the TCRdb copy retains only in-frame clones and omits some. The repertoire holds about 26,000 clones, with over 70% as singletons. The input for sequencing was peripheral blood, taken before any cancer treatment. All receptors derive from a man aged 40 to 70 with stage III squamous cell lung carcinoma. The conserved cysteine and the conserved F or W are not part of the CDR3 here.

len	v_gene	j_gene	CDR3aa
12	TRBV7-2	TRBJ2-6	ASSLPRGANVLT
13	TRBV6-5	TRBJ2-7	ASTPSGVNSYEQY
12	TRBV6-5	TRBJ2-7	ASRLVGGTYEQY
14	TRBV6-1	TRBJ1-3	ASSEVLGGSGNTIY
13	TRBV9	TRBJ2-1	ASSVSGRGIDEQF
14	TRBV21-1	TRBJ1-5	ASSKGGQGAYQPQH
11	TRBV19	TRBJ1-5	ASSIGTHQPQH
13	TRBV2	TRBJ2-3	ASTWTRGSTDTQY
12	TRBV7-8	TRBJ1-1	ASSLGQGDTEAF
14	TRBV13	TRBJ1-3	ASSPPRQGSGNTIY
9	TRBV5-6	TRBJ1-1	ASAKDTEAF
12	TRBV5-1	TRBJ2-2	ASSRLWNTGELF
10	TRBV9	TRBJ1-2	ASSVGDYGYT
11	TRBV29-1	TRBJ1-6	SAQEADNSPLH